This TCR beta chain was captured by sequencing in a study of cytomegalovirus exposure and HLA in healthy donors. Data came from immunoSEQ multiplex PCR; TCRdb stores just in-frame clones and leaves some out. The sample lists around 130,000 clones; approximately 87% were seen once. Study-level points and caveats: Specific recognition of CMV antigens was confirmed in vitro for a few chains (all CMV-associated). The study put 150 to 200 TCR beta chains on its list as cytomegalovirus-associated. Subsequent analysis showed first-cohort TCR clusters tending to co-occur in about 110 validation repertoires.

An approximately 130-subject validation cohort, separate from the approximately 670-subject first cohort, supplied the donors. On this clone: Its antigen is as yet unknown.

Germline V gene data show CDR1 as SGHTA and CDR2 as FQGNSA. V dropped 5 bases and J dropped 10; count of bases not matched to a gene: 10. The CDR3 sequence is 16 residues long. Input material: PBMCs. This TCR derives from a woman in her twenties or thirties in good health and CMV-seronegative. This rearrangement joins TRBV7-2 to TRBJ2-1; 14 bases match TRBD2. CDR3 nucleotides: TGTGCCAGCAGCCTCCCGGGACTAGCGGGGGTAGTAGAGCAGTTCTTC. Encoded protein: CASSLPGLAGVVEQFF.